This T cell receptor (beta chain) was identified during a study of radiotherapy plus CTLA-4 blockade in lung cancer. Study overall: Objective responses were seen in around a sixth of patients, disease control in more than 30%. Study-wide findings and caveats: TCR clones originating in tumors grew in number in blood after radiotherapy plus ipilimumab. Dynamics of early blood T cell clones, together with interferon-beta, were reportedly the best predictors of response.

As regards this clone: Its antigen remains unknown.

Repertoires were generated with immunoSEQ multiplex PCR, while TCRdb's copy carries only in-frame clones and drops some. Here the sample spans 100,000 or so clones, approximately 82% being singletons. Deletions cut 2 bases from V and 1 base from J, with 14 bases between. Germline V gene data show CDR1 as SGHTA and CDR2 as FQGNSA. This CDR3 contains 16 residues. This sample comprised peripheral blood, obtained from a patient treated with radiotherapy plus ipilimumab. V gene TRBV7-2 combines with J gene TRBJ2-5; D gene ambiguous. The clonotype was recovered from a human donor with non-small cell lung cancer that progressed on radiotherapy plus ipilimumab. The DNA of the CDR3 is TGTGCCAGCAGCTTATATGGGTGGGATTCCCAAGAGACCCAGTACTTC. This codes for CASSLYGWDSQETQYF.